These T cell receptor beta chains were read from a single sample in a study of T cells in Graves' hyperthyroidism and ophthalmopathy. MiXCR, run by TCRdb on the multiplex PCR reads, gives a single entry per CDR3 protein. The sample lists roughly 280,000 distinct CDR3 sequences; roughly 22% were seen once. What was sequenced was blood. The receptors originated from a man aged 25 to 40 with Graves' ophthalmopathy. Both conserved end residues are part of each CDR3. A D gene is named only where the DNA matches it firmly. Only some rows state a clone size, as once, few, many or a class for expanded clones.

>many|.|TRBJ1-1|TRBV12-3/TRBV12-4
TGTGCCAGCCGTATCCTTGGGAGGTCGGGCACTGAAGCTTTCTTT
CASRILGRSGTEAFF
>.|.|TRBJ2-5|TRBV5-5
TGTGCCAGCAGCCCTACTAGGAACCAAGAGACCCAGTACTTC
CASSPTRNQETQYF
>few|.|TRBJ2-7|TRBV20-1
TGCAGTGCTAGAGTTGATCCCTTCGAGCAGTACTTC
CSARVDPFEQYF
>.|.|TRBJ2-5|TRBV30
TGTGCCTGGACCCGACCCCGAAGGGCCCAGTCCGAGACCCAGTACTTC
CAWTRPRRAQSETQYF
>.|TRBD1|TRBJ1-2|TRBV18
TGTGCCAGCTTCCCGTCCAGGGGGCGTCGGTATGGCTACACCTTC
CASFPSRGRRYGYTF
>many|TRBD2|TRBJ2-2|TRBV7-9
TGTGCCAGCAGCTCTAGCGGGACGAACACCGGGGAGCTGTTTTTT
CASSSSGTNTGELFF
>few|TRBD2|TRBJ2-3|TRBV7-2
TGTGCCAGCAGCTCATTAGCCCGACTAGCAAGATCACAGTATTTT
CASSSLARLARSQYF
>many|.|TRBJ2-3|TRBV7-9
TGTGCCAGCAGCTTAGCGAGGGATACGCAGTATTTT
CASSLARDTQYF
>few|TRBD2|TRBJ2-1|TRBV27
TGTGCCAGCAGTTTCCTAGGACTAGCGAGAGGTGAGCAGTTCTTC
CASSFLGLARGEQFF
>many|TRBD2|TRBJ2-5|TRBV6-1
TGTGCCAGCAGGGACCTCAGCGGGAGGGGGGAGACCCAGTACTTC
CASRDLSGRGETQYF
>.|.|TRBJ2-2|TRBV12-5
TGTGCTAGTGGTTTCGCCGGGGAGCTGTTTTTT
CASGFAGELFF
>.|.|TRBJ2-7|TRBV9
TGTGCCAGCAGCGTAGCTAGCCATTCTTACGAGCAGTACTTC
CASSVASHSYEQYF
>many|.|TRBJ1-5|TRBV6-1
TGTGCCAGCAGTGATAGCAGAACTCTTAGCAATCAGCCCCAGCATTTT
CASSDSRTLSNQPQHF
>many|.|TRBJ2-1|TRBV11-2
TGTGCCAGCACCCGGGAGCGGGTCTACAATGAGCAGTTCTTC
CASTRERVYNEQFF
>many|.|TRBJ2-7|TRBV29-1
TGCAGCGTTGAAGAGGCAGGAAGCACCTACGAGCAGTACTTC
CSVEEAGSTYEQYF
>few|.|TRBJ1-2|TRBV29-1
TGCAGCGCCCTAAGTGGCAGCTACACCTTC
CSALSGSYTF
>many|.|TRBJ2-7|TRBV28
TGTGCCAGCAGGGGACACCAGCGGCCCTACGAGCAGTACTTC
CASRGHQRPYEQYF
>.|TRBD1|TRBJ2-3|TRBV11-2
TGTGCCACCGCCAGGGGGCACACAGATACGCAGTATTTT
CATARGHTDTQYF
>few|TRBD2|TRBJ2-7|TRBV20-1
TGCAGTGCTACCAACGCCGGGACTAGCGAATACGAGCAGTACTTC
CSATNAGTSEYEQYF
>few|.|TRBJ2-7|TRBV7-8
TGTGCCAGCAGCTTAGCGCTTGTAGCCTTATTCCCCTACGAGCAGTACTTC
CASSLALVALFPYEQYF
>.|.|TRBJ2-5|TRBV28
TGTGCCAGCAGTCTCACCGGGACTCAAGAGACCCAGTACTTC
CASSLTGTQETQYF
>few|.|TRBJ2-2|TRBV3-1
TGTGCCAGCAGCCAAACATACCGGGAGCTGTTTTTT
CASSQTYRELFF
>many|.|TRBJ2-7|TRBV28
TGTGCCAGCAGTTTATCACGGCGGATAAGGAGTGAGCAGTACTTC
CASSLSRRIRSEQYF
>.|TRBD2|TRBJ2-7|TRBV27
TGTGCCAGCAGTTCAGGACTAGCGGGACGTAACGAGCAGTACTTC
CASSSGLAGRNEQYF
>few|TRBD2|TRBJ2-2|TRBV6-5
TGTGCCAGCAGTTCCCCGGGACTAGCGGAAACCGGGGAGCTGTTTTTT
CASSSPGLAETGELFF
>many|.|TRBJ1-2|TRBV20-1
TGCAGTGCCGCCGACAGTCTTGGGGCACGACTACAGGATGGCTACACCTTC
CSAADSLGARLQDGYTF
>.|.|TRBJ2-2|TRBV5-1
TGCGCCAGCAGCGAGTTGGGGGCCGGGGAGCTGTTTTTT
CASSELGAGELFF
>many|.|TRBJ1-1|TRBV11-2
TGTGCCAGCTCCACCGGGACGGCCATGAACACTGAAGCTTTCTTT
CASSTGTAMNTEAFF
>.|.|TRBJ2-1|TRBV28
TGTGCCAGCAGTTTCATGGAAGGAAGGGAGAGCTCCTACAATGAGCAGTTCTTC
CASSFMEGRESSYNEQFF
>.|.|TRBJ2-2|TRBV28
TGTGCCAGCAGTTTAACACCCCCCATGGGCCCCGGGGAGCTGTTTTTT
CASSLTPPMGPGELFF
>.|TRBD1|TRBJ1-5|TRBV6-2/TRBV6-3
TGTGCCAGCAGGTATTCCGGGACAGGGGTCAATCAGCCCCAGCATTTT
CASRYSGTGVNQPQHF
>few|.|TRBJ2-1|TRBV6-6
TGTGCCAGCAGTTACTCCTCGGGGGCAGCGGGAAGCTCCTACAATGAGCAGTTCTTC
CASSYSSGAAGSSYNEQFF
>many|.|TRBJ1-3|TRBV30
TGTGCCTGGGGTCTAACCCCCTCTGGAAACACCATATATTTT
CAWGLTPSGNTIYF
>.|.|TRBJ1-2|TRBV6-6
TGTGCCAGCAGTTACCGGGAGGGGGTAGCCCACATACAATATGGCTACACCTTC
CASSYREGVAHIQYGYTF
>.|.|TRBJ2-7|TRBV6-1
TGTGCCAGCAGTCGCGGTGAAGCCCACGAGCAGTACTTC
CASSRGEAHEQYF
>.|TRBD2|TRBJ2-4|TRBV3-1
TGTGCCAGCAGCCAAGATCCCGGGACTAGTGGGACGATAGCCAAAAACATTCAGTACTTC
CASSQDPGTSGTIAKNIQYF
>.|.|TRBJ1-2|TRBV6-1
TGTGCCAGCCGGGGGCATCCTCAGAGGGGCTACACCTTC
CASRGHPQRGYTF
>many|TRBD2|TRBJ2-3|TRBV11-1
TGTGCCAGCAGCTTCGCACTAGCGAGGGATACGCAGTATTTT
CASSFALARDTQYF
>.|.|TRBJ2-5|TRBV11-1
TGCGCCAGCAGCCTCGGACACGCCCAAGAGACCCAGTACTTC
CASSLGHAQETQYF
>many|.|TRBJ2-3|TRBV28
TGTGCCAGCAGTTTCGCGACAGGCGGCACAGATACGCAGTATTTT
CASSFATGGTDTQYF
>few|TRBD2|TRBJ2-1|TRBV11-2
TGTGCCAGCAGCTTAGTACTAGCGGTCAATGAGCAGTTCTTC
CASSLVLAVNEQFF
>.|.|TRBJ1-5|TRBV19
TGTGCCACAGAGTCTTATAGCAATCAGCCCCAGCATTTT
CATESYSNQPQHF
>many|TRBD1|TRBJ2-7|TRBV11-2
TGTGCCAGCAGATTGACAGGGATCTACGAGCAGTACTTC
CASRLTGIYEQYF
>many|TRBD2|TRBJ2-5|TRBV12-3/TRBV12-4
TGTGCCAGCAGTTTTCTGTTAGCGGGAGGTGAGACCCAGTACTTC
CASSFLLAGGETQYF
>.|.|TRBJ1-5|TRBV5-1
TGCGCCAGCAGAGTTGGGCCAGTAAGTCAGCCCCAGCATTTT
CASRVGPVSQPQHF
>.|.|TRBJ1-2|TRBV6-2/TRBV6-3
TGTGCCAGCGGGGTCGGGGCAAATGGCTACACCTTC
CASGVGANGYTF
>many|.|TRBJ2-5|TRBV3-1
TGTGCCAGCAGCCTGGCAGGGGGGCGCGTGGGGACCCAGTACTTC
CASSLAGGRVGTQYF
>few|TRBD2|TRBJ2-1|TRBV10-3
TGTGCCATCAGTGCTCGGACGGGGACTAGCGGGACACTACACAATGAGCAGTTCTTC
CAISARTGTSGTLHNEQFF
>many|.|TRBJ2-1|TRBV11-2
TGTGCCAGCAGCCTTCTCTGGGGGAATGAGCAGTTCTTC
CASSLLWGNEQFF
>many|TRBD1|TRBJ1-2|TRBV5-1
TGCGCCAGCAGCTTGGAGGGACAGACAACACGCTACACCTTC
CASSLEGQTTRYTF
>few|.|TRBJ2-1|TRBV11-1
TGTGCCAGCAGCTTGATGGGGGCCAAGGGGGGCTACAATGAGCAGTTCTTC
CASSLMGAKGGYNEQFF
>.|TRBD1|TRBJ1-6|TRBV27
TGTGCCAGCAGTTTTGGACAGGGATGGGGTTCACCCCTCCACTTT
CASSFGQGWGSPLHF
>.|.|TRBJ2-2|TRBV6-4
TGTGCCAGCAGTGACGCTACCGGGGAGCTGTTTTTT
CASSDATGELFF
>few|TRBD2|TRBJ2-1|TRBV18
TGTGCCAGCTCACCGCGGACTAGCGGGAACCATGAGCAGTTCTTC
CASSPRTSGNHEQFF
>few|.|TRBJ2-1|TRBV7-8
TGTGCCAGCAGCTTAACCACTGCTTACAATGAGCAGTTCTTC
CASSLTTAYNEQFF
>many|TRBD2|TRBJ2-1|TRBV28
TGTGCCAGCATCCCACTAGCGGGGGGCAATGAGCAGTTCTTC
CASIPLAGGNEQFF
>few|TRBD1|TRBJ2-7|TRBV24-1
TGTGCCACCAGTGAAATCGGACAGGGCTACGAGCAGTACTTC
CATSEIGQGYEQYF
>many|TRBD2|TRBJ2-5|TRBV12-3/TRBV12-4
TGTGCCAGCCGGAGGACTAGAGGGGAGACCCAGTACTTC
CASRRTRGETQYF
>many|TRBD1|TRBJ2-2|TRBV18
TGTGCCAGCTCACCCGGGACAGGAGCCACCGGGGAGCTGTTTTTT
CASSPGTGATGELFF
>few|TRBD1|TRBJ1-3|TRBV6-5
TGTGCCAGCAGTTACCGCCTGCCCGCGGGACAGGATTTCTCTGGAAACACCATATATTTT
CASSYRLPAGQDFSGNTIYF